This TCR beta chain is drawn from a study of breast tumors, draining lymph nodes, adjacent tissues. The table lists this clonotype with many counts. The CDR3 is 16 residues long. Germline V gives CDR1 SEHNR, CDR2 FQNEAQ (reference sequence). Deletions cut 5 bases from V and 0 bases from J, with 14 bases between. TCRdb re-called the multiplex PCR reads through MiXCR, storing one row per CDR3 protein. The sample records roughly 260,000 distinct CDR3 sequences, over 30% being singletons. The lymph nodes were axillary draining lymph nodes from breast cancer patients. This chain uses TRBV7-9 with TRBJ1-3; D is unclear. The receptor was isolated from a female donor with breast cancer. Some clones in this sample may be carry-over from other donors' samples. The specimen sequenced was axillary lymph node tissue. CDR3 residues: CASSDVGWSSGNTIYF. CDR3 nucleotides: TGTGCCAGCAGCGACGTGGGCTGGAGCTCTGGAAACACCATATATTTT.